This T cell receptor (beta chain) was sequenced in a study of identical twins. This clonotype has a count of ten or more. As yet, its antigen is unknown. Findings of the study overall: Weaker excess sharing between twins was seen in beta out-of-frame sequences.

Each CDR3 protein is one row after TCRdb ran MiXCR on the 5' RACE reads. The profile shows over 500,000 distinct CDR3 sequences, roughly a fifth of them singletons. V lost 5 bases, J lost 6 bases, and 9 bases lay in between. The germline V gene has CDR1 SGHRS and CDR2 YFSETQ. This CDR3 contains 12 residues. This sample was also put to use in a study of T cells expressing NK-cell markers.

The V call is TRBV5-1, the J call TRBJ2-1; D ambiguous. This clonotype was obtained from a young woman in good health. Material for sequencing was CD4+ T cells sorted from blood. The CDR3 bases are TGCGCCAGCAGAGACCCCCTCAATGAGCAGTTCTTC. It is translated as CASRDPLNEQFF.